Reported below is one T cell receptor beta chain. This sample was taken from a study of blood T cell repertoires in COVID-19. At the level of the study: Acute and convalescent COVID-19 samples came from the United States, Italy and Spain.

Per the study methods: The authors estimated nucleated cell counts from reference gene primer amplification. Profiling relied on immunoSEQ multiplex PCR, and the TCRdb table lists in-frame clones only, not all of them. D and trimming were read from the DNA, whereas the V and J calls and clone size are those reported in that table. The sample lists around 190,000 clones; about 85% were seen once. The CDR3 loop spans 13 amino acids. With 2 bases removed from V and 4 bases from J, the gap between germline ends came to 9 bases. Germline CDR1 SGHRS, CDR2 YFSETQ. Sequenced sample: peripheral blood. This clonotype was obtained from a man younger than 45 with acute or convalescent COVID-19. The chain joins TRBV5-1 to TRBJ1-1; no firm D call. The CDR3 nucleotides read TGCGCCAGCAGCTTCAAGAGCGGCACTGAAGCTTTCTTT. As protein: CASSFKSGTEAFF.